A selection of T cell receptor beta chains follows, all from one sample in a study of response to subunit inactivated influenza vaccine. One entry per CDR3 protein results from TCRdb running MiXCR on the RT-PCR reads. The table records about half a million distinct CDR3 sequences, roughly 9.7% of them present only once. The sequenced sample was PBMCs from blood, obtained 35 to 45 days after vaccination. Receptor source: a man in his forties or fifties who received an inactivated influenza vaccine. CDR3s include the opening cysteine and the closing phenylalanine or tryptophan. D genes are given only for firm matches. Clone size appears in some rows only: once, few, many, or a class for an expanded clone.

few 16 TRBD2 TRBJ2-2 TRBV6-1 CASSRLAGLNTGELFF TGTGCCAGCAGCCGTCTAGCGGGACTTAACACCGGGGAGCTGTTTTTT
many 12 . TRBJ2-5 TRBV10-3 CAISSYGETQYF TGTGCCATCAGCAGCTACGGGGAGACCCAGTACTTC
many 17 TRBD1 TRBJ2-6 TRBV6-1 CASMWTGTSSGANVLTF TGTGCCAGCATGTGGACAGGGACAAGCTCTGGGGCCAACGTCCTGACTTTC
few 16 . TRBJ1-6 TRBV4-3 CASSPETTHYNSPLHF TGCGCCAGCAGCCCAGAGACAACCCACTATAATTCACCCCTCCACTTT
. 11 . TRBJ2-1 TRBV11-2 CASSLTREQFF TGTGCCAGCAGCTTAACGAGGGAGCAGTTCTTC
many 17 TRBD2 TRBJ2-2 TRBV5-6 CASSVLGGGAPAGELFF TGTGCCAGCAGCGTCCTTGGCGGGGGAGCGCCAGCGGGGGAGCTGTTTTTT
many 12 . TRBJ2-7 TRBV5-1 CASSLEGSEQYF TGTGCCAGCAGCTTAGAGGGATCCGAGCAGTACTTC
few 15 . TRBJ2-3 TRBV4-3 CASSQEGLSTDTQYF TGCGCCAGCAGCCAAGAGGGACTCTCCACAGATACGCAGTATTTT
. 17 . TRBJ2-2 TRBV28 CASSLGRLGGVTGELFF TGTGCCAGCAGTCTCGGACGCCTTGGTGGGGTCACCGGGGAGCTGTTTTTT
few 12 . TRBJ1-2 TRBV15 CATSRDLVDYTF TGTGCCACCAGCAGAGATTTAGTAGACTACACCTTC
. 16 TRBD2 TRBJ2-1 TRBV11-2 CASSFRAGGLYNEQFF TGTGCCAGCAGCTTTCGCGCGGGGGGGCTCTACAATGAGCAGTTCTTC
. 15 TRBD2 TRBJ2-1 TRBV5-1 CASSWGSGGYNEQFF TGCGCCAGCAGCTGGGGTAGCGGGGGTTACAATGAGCAGTTCTTC
. 18 TRBD2 TRBJ2-3 TRBV20-1 CSASDALTAGISTDTQYF TGCAGTGCTAGCGACGCACTAACAGCGGGGATAAGCACAGATACGCAGTATTTT
few 14 TRBD1 TRBJ2-1 TRBV20-1 CSARSGTGGSEQFF TGCAGTGCTAGGTCCGGGACAGGCGGAAGTGAGCAGTTCTTC
. 13 . TRBJ1-1 TRBV20-1 CSARRVEDTEAFF TGCAGTGCTAGACGGGTGGAAGACACTGAAGCTTTCTTT
. 14 . TRBJ1-5 TRBV7-8 CASSLPGRSQPQHF TGTGCCAGCAGCCTTCCTGGGCGAAGTCAGCCCCAGCATTTT
few 14 TRBD1 TRBJ2-5 TRBV12-3/TRBV12-4 CASSLAGQWETQYF TGTGCCAGCAGTTTAGCGGGACAGTGGGAGACCCAGTACTTC
. 15 TRBD1 TRBJ2-2 TRBV5-1 CASSSSTGTTGELFF TGCGCCAGCAGCTCCTCGACAGGGACCACCGGGGAGCTGTTTTTT
many 14 . TRBJ2-7 TRBV5-6 CASSYGTVPYEQYF TGTGCCAGCAGCTATGGGACCGTACCCTACGAGCAGTACTTC
. 13 TRBD2 TRBJ2-7 TRBV30 CAFGGLAGVEQYF TGTGCCTTCGGAGGACTAGCGGGTGTCGAGCAGTACTTC
few 17 . TRBJ1-2 TRBV5-1 CASSLEPNARRRDGYTF TGCGCCAGCAGCTTGGAACCCAACGCAAGACGGAGAGATGGCTACACCTTC
few 17 . TRBJ2-6 TRBV27 CASSRLQGVSGANVLTF TGTGCCAGCAGTAGATTACAGGGCGTCTCTGGGGCCAACGTCCTGACTTTC
few 11 TRBD2 TRBJ2-1 TRBV9 CASGRVGEQFF TGTGCCAGCGGGAGGGTGGGTGAGCAGTTCTTC
. 15 . TRBJ2-4 TRBV3-1 CASSQDRVGVGIQYF TGTGCCAGCAGCCAAGATCGGGTAGGGGTTGGCATTCAGTACTTC
few 15 . TRBJ1-3 TRBV11-2 CASSAPRQRGNTIYF TGTGCCAGCAGCGCACCGAGACAGCGCGGAAACACCATATATTTT
. 16 TRBD2 TRBJ2-1 TRBV12-3/TRBV12-4 CASSPPRGGAYNEQFF TGTGCCAGCAGCCCACCCCGTGGGGGGGCCTACAATGAGCAGTTCTTC
. 15 . TRBJ2-1 TRBV20-1 CSAHRENEGWNEQFF TGCAGTGCCCACCGTGAGAACGAAGGTTGGAATGAGCAGTTCTTC